This is a list of T cell receptor beta chains from one sample in a study of beta chain features in type 1 diabetes. The data were produced by immunoSEQ multiplex PCR, yet TCRdb's version contains in-frame clones alone and is incomplete. This table has some 200,000 clones, approximately 10% appearing once. The specimen sequenced was central memory CD4+ T cells from blood. Receptors originate from a man younger than 35 in good health. Each CDR3 is given with its conserved first and last residue. Fields, in order: D gene, V gene, clone size, J gene, CDR3 protein, CDR3 DNA. A D gene is named only where the DNA matches it firmly. For some rows the clone size is stated as once, few or many, or as a class when expanded; others skip it.

D gene: TRBD1; V gene: TRBV5-6; clone size: few; J gene: TRBJ1-2; CDR3 protein: CASSAVGDRAATYGYTF; CDR3 DNA: TGTGCCAGCAGCGCGGTAGGAGACAGGGCGGCCACCTATGGCTACACCTTC
D gene: TRBD1; V gene: TRBV27; clone size: many; J gene: TRBJ2-1; CDR3 protein: CASSPSQGDEQFF; CDR3 DNA: TGTGCCAGCAGTCCATCACAGGGGGATGAGCAGTTCTTC
D gene: -; V gene: TRBV18; clone size: -; J gene: TRBJ2-1; CDR3 protein: CASSPLAASYNEQFF; CDR3 DNA: TGTGCCAGCTCACCACTAGCGGCCTCCTACAATGAGCAGTTCTTC
D gene: -; V gene: TRBV7-3; clone size: few; J gene: TRBJ2-1; CDR3 protein: CASSLNGNEQFF; CDR3 DNA: TGTGCCAGCAGCTTAAATGGAAATGAGCAGTTCTTC
D gene: -; V gene: TRBV7-6; clone size: few; J gene: TRBJ2-3; CDR3 protein: CASSLGSTDTQYF; CDR3 DNA: TGTGCCAGCAGCTTAGGGTCGACAGATACGCAGTATTTT
D gene: TRBD2; V gene: TRBV5-1; clone size: -; J gene: TRBJ2-5; CDR3 protein: CASRVPLAVEETQYF; CDR3 DNA: TGCGCCAGCAGAGTACCCCTAGCGGTAGAAGAGACCCAGTACTTC
D gene: TRBD2; V gene: TRBV11-2; clone size: few; J gene: TRBJ2-5; CDR3 protein: CASSSGGETQYF; CDR3 DNA: TGTGCCAGCAGCTCGGGGGGTGAGACCCAGTACTTC
D gene: -; V gene: TRBV28; clone size: many; J gene: TRBJ2-7; CDR3 protein: CASSSPQYEQYF; CDR3 DNA: TGTGCCAGCAGTTCGCCTCAGTACGAGCAGTACTTC
D gene: -; V gene: TRBV11-2; clone size: -; J gene: TRBJ1-5; CDR3 protein: CASSLDTGLGGQPQHF; CDR3 DNA: TGTGCCAGCAGCTTAGACACAGGGCTGGGCGGGCAGCCCCAGCATTTT
D gene: -; V gene: TRBV7-9; clone size: -; J gene: TRBJ1-4; CDR3 protein: CASSLQGMNEKLFF; CDR3 DNA: TGTGCCAGCAGCTTACAGGGGATGAATGAAAAACTGTTTTTT
D gene: -; V gene: TRBV7-3; clone size: many; J gene: TRBJ2-5; CDR3 protein: CASSKRNQETQYF; CDR3 DNA: TGTGCCAGCAGCAAGAGGAACCAAGAGACCCAGTACTTC
D gene: -; V gene: TRBV2; clone size: few; J gene: TRBJ1-2; CDR3 protein: CASRPNRELNYGYTF; CDR3 DNA: TGTGCCAGCAGACCAAACAGGGAATTGAACTATGGCTACACCTTC
D gene: -; V gene: TRBV21-1; clone size: -; J gene: TRBJ1-2; CDR3 protein: CASSNSRVEDGYTF; CDR3 DNA: TGTGCCAGCAGCAATTCAAGGGTGGAGGATGGCTACACCTTC
D gene: TRBD1; V gene: TRBV18; clone size: -; J gene: TRBJ2-7; CDR3 protein: CASSPGQGSYEQYF; CDR3 DNA: TGTGCCAGCTCACCCGGACAGGGGTCCTACGAGCAGTACTTC
D gene: TRBD1; V gene: TRBV2; clone size: -; J gene: TRBJ2-7; CDR3 protein: CASRAGQGFDEQYF; CDR3 DNA: TGTGCCAGCAGAGCGGGACAGGGGTTCGACGAGCAGTACTTC
D gene: -; V gene: TRBV11-2; clone size: -; J gene: TRBJ2-7; CDR3 protein: CASSHVYYEQYF; CDR3 DNA: TGTGCCAGCAGCCACGTTTATTACGAGCAGTACTTC
D gene: TRBD1; V gene: TRBV6-5; clone size: few; J gene: TRBJ2-3; CDR3 protein: CASSYQQGAGTDTQYF; CDR3 DNA: TGTGCCAGCAGTTACCAACAGGGGGCAGGCACAGATACGCAGTATTTT
D gene: TRBD2; V gene: TRBV29-1; clone size: -; J gene: TRBJ2-7; CDR3 protein: CSVGLAGNYEQYF; CDR3 DNA: TGCAGCGTAGGACTAGCGGGAAACTACGAGCAGTACTTC
D gene: -; V gene: TRBV7-6; clone size: few; J gene: TRBJ2-7; CDR3 protein: CASSLGGRYEQYF; CDR3 DNA: TGTGCCAGCAGCTTAGGAGGGAGATACGAGCAGTACTTC
D gene: TRBD2; V gene: TRBV5-6; clone size: few; J gene: TRBJ2-7; CDR3 protein: CASRPGGSGSYEQYF; CDR3 DNA: TGTGCCAGCAGACCCGGGGGTAGCGGGAGCTACGAGCAGTACTTC
D gene: TRBD1; V gene: TRBV5-4; clone size: few; J gene: TRBJ1-4; CDR3 protein: CASSAGTGTNEKLFF; CDR3 DNA: TGTGCCAGCAGCGCTGGGACAGGAACTAATGAAAAACTGTTTTTT
D gene: -; V gene: TRBV5-1; clone size: few; J gene: TRBJ2-7; CDR3 protein: CASSLEGSAYEQYF; CDR3 DNA: TGCGCCAGCAGCTTGGAAGGCTCCGCCTACGAGCAGTACTTC
D gene: -; V gene: TRBV5-4; clone size: -; J gene: TRBJ2-6; CDR3 protein: CASSLSGPNVLTF; CDR3 DNA: TGTGCCAGCAGCTTGTCGGGCCCCAACGTCCTGACTTTC
D gene: -; V gene: TRBV7-9; clone size: few; J gene: TRBJ2-7; CDR3 protein: CASSFGGPRSYEQYF; CDR3 DNA: TGTGCCAGCAGCTTTGGCGGGCCGAGGTCCTACGAGCAGTACTTC
D gene: TRBD1; V gene: TRBV6-6; clone size: many; J gene: TRBJ2-7; CDR3 protein: CASSTAGGYEQYF; CDR3 DNA: TGTGCCAGCAGTACAGCAGGGGGCTACGAGCAGTACTTC
D gene: -; V gene: TRBV14; clone size: few; J gene: TRBJ1-4; CDR3 protein: CASSLRQYEKLFF; CDR3 DNA: TGTGCCAGCAGCCTTCGACAGTATGAAAAACTGTTTTTT
D gene: TRBD2; V gene: TRBV27; clone size: few; J gene: TRBJ2-1; CDR3 protein: CASSSIAGGPYNEQFF; CDR3 DNA: TGTGCCAGCAGCTCAATAGCGGGAGGCCCGTACAATGAGCAGTTCTTC
D gene: -; V gene: TRBV5-1; clone size: -; J gene: TRBJ2-2; CDR3 protein: CASSLDLANTGELFF; CDR3 DNA: TGCGCCAGCAGCTTGGATCTAGCGAACACCGGGGAGCTGTTTTTT
D gene: TRBD1; V gene: TRBV18; clone size: -; J gene: TRBJ2-7; CDR3 protein: CASSWAAGDSVEQYF; CDR3 DNA: TGTGCCAGCTCATGGGCGGCCGGGGACAGCGTCGAGCAGTACTTC
D gene: -; V gene: TRBV6-4; clone size: few; J gene: TRBJ2-1; CDR3 protein: CASSSEGMGNEQFF; CDR3 DNA: TGTGCCAGCAGTAGTGAGGGTATGGGGAATGAGCAGTTCTTC
D gene: -; V gene: TRBV18; clone size: few; J gene: TRBJ2-5; CDR3 protein: CASSPWGRETQYF; CDR3 DNA: TGTGCCAGCTCACCCTGGGGTCGCGAGACCCAGTACTTC
D gene: -; V gene: TRBV5-1; clone size: few; J gene: TRBJ2-5; CDR3 protein: CASSLGPQETQYF; CDR3 DNA: TGCGCCAGCAGCTTGGGACCACAAGAGACCCAGTACTTC
D gene: -; V gene: TRBV18; clone size: few; J gene: TRBJ2-3; CDR3 protein: CASSPRRADTQYF; CDR3 DNA: TGTGCCAGCTCACCACGGAGAGCAGATACGCAGTATTTT
D gene: TRBD2; V gene: TRBV29-1; clone size: few; J gene: TRBJ2-2; CDR3 protein: CSVPSGSNTGELFF; CDR3 DNA: TGCAGCGTTCCAAGCGGGAGTAACACCGGGGAGCTGTTTTTT
D gene: TRBD1; V gene: TRBV7-2; clone size: -; J gene: TRBJ2-1; CDR3 protein: CASSLGGETGDFGQFF; CDR3 DNA: TGTGCCAGCAGCTTAGGGGGCGAGACAGGGGACTTTGGGCAGTTCTTC
D gene: -; V gene: TRBV29-1; clone size: few; J gene: TRBJ2-7; CDR3 protein: CSVEPGPPYEQYF; CDR3 DNA: TGCAGCGTTGAACCAGGCCCCCCCTACGAGCAGTACTTC
D gene: -; V gene: TRBV14; clone size: many; J gene: TRBJ2-5; CDR3 protein: CASSQDLNTQETQYF; CDR3 DNA: TGTGCCAGCAGCCAAGATCTGAACACCCAAGAGACCCAGTACTTC
D gene: -; V gene: TRBV9; clone size: -; J gene: TRBJ2-3; CDR3 protein: CASSVSGSGDTQYF; CDR3 DNA: TGTGCCAGCAGCGTGTCAGGGTCCGGGGATACGCAGTATTTT
D gene: -; V gene: TRBV6-6; clone size: few; J gene: TRBJ2-5; CDR3 protein: CASSYPQETQYF; CDR3 DNA: TGTGCCAGCAGTTACCCTCAAGAGACCCAGTACTTC
D gene: -; V gene: TRBV30; clone size: many; J gene: TRBJ2-1; CDR3 protein: CAWSGKRYYNEQFF; CDR3 DNA: TGTGCCTGGAGTGGAAAGCGGTACTACAATGAGCAGTTCTTC
D gene: -; V gene: TRBV7-3; clone size: -; J gene: TRBJ1-4; CDR3 protein: CASSRAVNEKLFF; CDR3 DNA: TGTGCCAGCAGCCGGGCTGTTAATGAAAAACTGTTTTTT
D gene: TRBD2; V gene: TRBV7-2; clone size: few; J gene: TRBJ2-3; CDR3 protein: CASSRGRARADTQYF; CDR3 DNA: TGTGCCAGCAGCCGCGGGAGGGCCAGGGCAGATACGCAGTATTTT
D gene: -; V gene: TRBV7-2; clone size: -; J gene: TRBJ2-5; CDR3 protein: CASSRDRQETQYF; CDR3 DNA: TGTGCCAGCAGCCGCGACAGGCAAGAGACCCAGTACTTC
D gene: TRBD1; V gene: TRBV7-2; clone size: -; J gene: TRBJ2-5; CDR3 protein: CASSLVPGQGRETQYF; CDR3 DNA: TGTGCCAGCAGCTTAGTCCCAGGACAGGGGCGAGAGACCCAGTACTTC
D gene: TRBD1; V gene: TRBV29-1; clone size: -; J gene: TRBJ2-7; CDR3 protein: CSVEGDRDYEQYF; CDR3 DNA: TGCAGCGTTGAGGGGGACAGGGACTACGAGCAGTACTTC
D gene: TRBD1; V gene: TRBV7-2; clone size: -; J gene: TRBJ2-7; CDR3 protein: CASSLEGTARRGEQYF; CDR3 DNA: TGTGCCAGCAGCTTAGAAGGGACAGCCCGAAGGGGCGAGCAGTACTTC
D gene: TRBD2; V gene: TRBV7-2; clone size: -; J gene: TRBJ2-1; CDR3 protein: CASSVGLASNNEQFF; CDR3 DNA: TGTGCCAGCAGCGTGGGACTAGCGTCGAACAATGAGCAGTTCTTC
D gene: -; V gene: TRBV4-1; clone size: few; J gene: TRBJ2-2; CDR3 protein: CASSQAVGQRSNTGELFF; CDR3 DNA: TGCGCCAGCAGCCAAGCCGTAGGACAGAGATCGAACACCGGGGAGCTGTTTTTT
D gene: TRBD2; V gene: TRBV5-1; clone size: few; J gene: TRBJ2-1; CDR3 protein: CASSLVASGSNEQFF; CDR3 DNA: TGCGCCAGCAGCTTGGTAGCTAGCGGGAGCAATGAGCAGTTCTTC
D gene: -; V gene: TRBV7-2; clone size: -; J gene: TRBJ2-7; CDR3 protein: CASSLGGNYEQYF; CDR3 DNA: TGTGCCAGCAGCTTAGGGGGCAATTACGAGCAGTACTTC
D gene: -; V gene: TRBV7-8; clone size: -; J gene: TRBJ2-5; CDR3 protein: CASSPIRRQETQYF; CDR3 DNA: TGTGCCAGCAGCCCGATTAGGCGTCAAGAGACCCAGTACTTC
D gene: TRBD2; V gene: TRBV2; clone size: few; J gene: TRBJ2-7; CDR3 protein: CASSGERGSYEQYF; CDR3 DNA: TGTGCCAGCAGTGGAGAGCGGGGGTCCTACGAGCAGTACTTC
D gene: TRBD2; V gene: TRBV18; clone size: -; J gene: TRBJ2-1; CDR3 protein: CASSLGSGRTHNEQFF; CDR3 DNA: TGTGCCAGCTCACTAGGGAGCGGGAGGACTCACAATGAGCAGTTCTTC
D gene: TRBD2; V gene: TRBV9; clone size: once; J gene: TRBJ2-3; CDR3 protein: CASSVGTSGSTDTQYF; CDR3 DNA: TGTGCCAGCAGCGTAGGAACTAGCGGTAGCACAGATACGCAGTATTTT
D gene: TRBD2; V gene: TRBV30; clone size: -; J gene: TRBJ2-1; CDR3 protein: CAWSVAGTNYNEQFF; CDR3 DNA: TGTGCCTGGAGTGTGGCCGGGACTAACTACAATGAGCAGTTCTTC